Listed here are 16 T cell receptor beta chains from one sample, sequenced in a study of blood T cell repertoires in COVID-19. Clones were read by immunoSEQ multiplex PCR, and TCRdb kept only the in-frame ones, dropping some. Of some 290,000 clones listed, over 85% are singletons. Sequenced: peripheral blood. The receptors stem from a woman aged 25 to 39 with COVID-19, enrolled during active disease.

This clone came up once. The rearrangement joins TRBV10-1 to TRBJ2-7; TRBD1 aligns across 8 bases. The CDR3 loop spans 14 amino acids. The germline V gene has CDR1 WNHNN and CDR2 SYGVQD (reference sequence). The J segment lost 3 bases and the V segment lost 3 bases, leaving 4 bases of the junction unmatched. The CDR3 region has the DNA TGCGCCAGCAGTGACGGGGACAGGTTCTACGAGCAGTACTTC. The encoded protein is CASSDGDRFYEQYF.

The V gene is TRBV19, the J gene TRBJ2-1; the D gene is possibly TRBD2 (7 bases). CDR3 length: 14 residues. Per germline, CDR1 LNHDA and CDR2 SQIVND (reference sequence). Trimming pared 5 bases from V and 2 bases from J, leaving 10 bases between. CDR3 loop: CASSLGGPYNEQFF. DNA for the CDR3: TGTGCCAGTAGTCTCGGGGGGCCCTACAATGAGCAGTTCTTC.

This clone has just one count. The CDR3 loop is CASSPNRDRAAYEQYF. The CDR3, as DNA: TGTGCCAGCAGCCCCAACCGTGACAGGGCCGCCTACGAGCAGTACTTC. The V and J genes are TRBV6-6 and TRBJ2-7; 7 nucleotides align to TRBD1. The CDR3 sequence is 16 residues long. Germline loops: CDR1 MNHNY, CDR2 SVGAGI (reference sequence). J gave up 2 bases and V 6 bases, and 13 bases lay outside the gene matches.

This clone was recorded only once. The V and J genes are TRBV19 and TRBJ1-5; 12 bases line up with TRBD1. The CDR3 extends over 16 amino acids. Per the germline V gene, CDR1 is LNHDA and CDR2 is SQIVND (reference sequence). The V and J ends lost 3 bases and 7 bases, in that order; junction bases with no gene match: 7. In nucleotides, the CDR3 is TGTGCCAGTAGTATGTGGGCGGGGACAGGGGGCCAGCCCCAGCATTTT. It translates to CASSMWAGTGGQPQHF.

This clone was seen once. The chain employs TRBV15 and TRBJ1-2; the D is unclear. This CDR3 is 15 amino acids long. The V end lost 0 bases, the J end lost 3 bases, and 11 bases lay between the germline ends. Germline loops: CDR1 LNHNV, CDR2 YYDKDF (reference sequence). CDR3 bases: TGTGCCACCAGCAGAGATCAGACCCGGGACTATGGCTACACCTTC. It codes for CATSRDQTRDYGYTF.

This clone was found once. The DNA of the CDR3 is TGTGCCGCCGGACAGGGCGAGGGCACCGGGGAGCTGTTTTTT. Translation gives CAAGQGEGTGELFF. The chain employs TRBV6-5 and TRBJ2-2; 8 bases align to TRBD1. With 11 bases clipped from V and 4 bases from J, the junction kept 9 bases outside the gene matches. Germline-derived CDR1 and CDR2 are MNHEY and SVGAGI. This CDR3 spans 14 amino acids.

The J gene is TRBJ2-7, the V gene TRBV13; 7 bases are shared with TRBD2. CDR1 and CDR2 from the germline V gene are PRHDT and FYEKMQ (reference sequence). This CDR3 has 18 residues. V was clipped by 6 bases and J by 1 base; unmatched bases: 18. This chain's CDR3 is CASSLGGPGRLQSYEQYF. CDR3 nucleotides: TGTGCCAGCAGTTTGGGAGGGCCAGGGCGGTTACAATCCTACGAGCAGTACTTC.

V gene TRBV13 combines with J gene TRBJ1-1; D gene ambiguous. V gave up 1 base and J gave up 11 bases, with 8 bases separating them. The CDR3 covers 11 residues. In germline, CDR1 is PRHDT, CDR2 FYEKMQ (reference sequence). CDR3: CASSLEPGAFF. Here the CDR3 DNA reads TGTGCCAGCAGCTTAGAGCCCGGTGCTTTCTTT.

This chain joins TRBV7-9 and TRBJ1-3; D remains unclear. This CDR3 comprises 16 residues. Germline V lookup: CDR1 SEHNR, CDR2 FQNEAQ (reference sequence). V was clipped by 3 bases and J by 0 bases, with 12 bases between them. The chain's CDR3 is CASSFVTVLSGNTIYF. CDR3 in DNA: TGTGCCAGCAGCTTCGTTACGGTACTCTCTGGAAACACCATATATTTT.

This clone was counted a few times. The J gene is TRBJ2-1, the V gene TRBV2; 7 bases are shared with TRBD2. V lost 6 bases to trimming and J lost 5 bases; unmatched junction nucleotides: 10. Looked up from germline, CDR1 is SNHLY and CDR2 is FYNNEI. The CDR3 has 15 amino acids. The CDR3 here is CASSDTGLLNNEQFF. CDR3 coding DNA: TGTGCCAGCAGCGATACGGGACTACTAAACAATGAGCAGTTCTTC.

The chain joins TRBV2 to TRBJ1-2, with D possibly matching TRBD1 (6 bases). Per the germline V gene, CDR1 is SNHLY and CDR2 is FYNNEI. V lost 6 bases and J 3 bases, leaving 29 bases between the germline ends. CDR3 length equals 19 residues. For the CDR3, the DNA is TGTGCCAGCAGCCGGAACCCACAGGGTAGGGGCCTTGGGGACTATGGCTACACCTTC. It encodes CASSRNPQGRGLGDYGYTF.

This chain links TRBV4-1 with TRBJ1-1; 7 bases align to TRBD1. From germline, CDR1 is MGHRA and CDR2 YSYEKL. The CDR3 covers 16 residues. V trimming: 0 bases; J trimming: 4 bases; junction bases outside the gene matches: 8. Here the CDR3 DNA reads TGCGCCAGCAGCCAAGATGTACAGGGGAGTTTCACTGAAGCTTTCTTT. Protein product: CASSQDVQGSFTEAFF.

The chain uses TRBV6-5 and TRBJ2-5, with 9 bases lining up with TRBD2. J gave up 5 bases and V 7 bases, and 11 bases lay outside the gene matches. This CDR3 has 15 amino acids. CDR1 and CDR2 (germline): MNHEY, SVGAGI. Here the CDR3 DNA reads TGTGCCAGCACAGCTAGCGGGGCGTGGTTGGAGACCCAGTACTTC. Protein: CASTASGAWLETQYF.

The rearrangement links TRBV18 to TRBJ2-5; 7 bases fit TRBD1. This CDR3 comprises 13 residues. CDR1 KGHSH and CDR2 LQKENI come from the germline V gene. With 2 bases clipped from V and 7 bases from J, the junction kept 4 bases outside the gene matches. This chain's CDR3 is CASSPTDRATQYF. The DNA of the CDR3 is TGTGCCAGCTCACCAACCGACAGGGCGACCCAGTACTTC.

The chain joins TRBV7-9 to TRBJ2-3, with 14 bases matching TRBD2. V lost 6 bases and J lost 3; bases outside the gene matches: 2. Germline CDR1 reads SEHNR; CDR2 reads FQNEAQ (reference sequence). This CDR3 spans 15 amino acids. CDR3 amino acids: CASRRTSGGTDTQYF. The CDR3 region has the DNA TGTGCCAGCAGAAGGACTAGCGGGGGGACAGATACGCAGTATTTT.

The chain couples TRBV20-1 to TRBJ1-1, with D unclear. V was cut by 3 bases and J by 6 bases, with 8 bases left in between. CDR1 is DFQATT and CDR2 is SNEGSKA in the germline V gene (reference sequence). The CDR3 runs 11 residues. As DNA, the CDR3 is TGCAGTGCTAGGAGGGAGGCTGAAGCTTTCTTT. This translates into CSARREAEAFF.